Following are 27 T cell receptor beta chains from one sample sequenced in a study of T-cell memory formation after mild COVID-19. A single record per CDR3 protein comes from TCRdb applying MiXCR to the 5' RACE reads. The sample records about 440,000 distinct CDR3 sequences, 20% being singletons. The material sequenced was PBMCs or a T cell subset sorted from them (not recorded which). Receptor source: an adult woman who had mild COVID-19 (a few samples of this study predate the infection). Cell type and time point are not known.

This clonotype was seen a few times. V is TRBV13 and J is TRBJ2-7; D is perhaps TRBD1 (7 bases). The CDR3 totals 15 residues. CDR1 PRHDT and CDR2 FYEKMQ come from the germline V gene (reference sequence). Trimming took 6 bases from V and 4 from J, leaving 19 bases between them. The CDR3 protein is CASRQTLTGTYEQYF. The CDR3 DNA is TGTGCCAGCAGACAAACCTTGACAGGGACTTACGAGCAGTACTTC.

The CDR3, as DNA: TGTGCCACCAGTGACAACCCGGGGAGTGAGCAGTACTTC. Amino acid sequence: CATSDNPGSEQYF. The chain recombines TRBV24-1 with TRBJ2-7; weak D call: TRBD2 (5 bases). This CDR3 has 13 amino acids. The V and J ends lost 4 bases and 7 bases respectively, with 13 bases between them. Germline V lookup: CDR1 KGHDR, CDR2 SFDVKD.

This clonotype came up a few times. The chain's CDR3 is CASSQGQGMAYEQYF. The CDR3 DNA is TGCGCCAGCAGCCAAGGACAGGGGATGGCCTACGAGCAGTACTTC. The genes are TRBV4-3 and TRBJ2-7; 8 bases are a match to TRBD1. There are 15 residues in the CDR3. Trimming took 1 base from V and 2 from J; bases not matched to a gene: 4. Germline V lookup: CDR1 LGHNA, CDR2 YSLEER.

This clonotype was detected a few times. This chain links TRBV27 with TRBJ2-3, with TRBD2 matching over 7 bases. V gave up 6 bases and J gave up 1 base; unmatched junction bases: 7. The CDR3 is made up of 15 amino acids. Germline CDR1 reads MNHEY; CDR2 reads SMNVEV (reference sequence). The CDR3 sequence is CASSPVGRGTDTQYF. The CDR3 nucleotides read TGTGCCAGCAGCCCCGTTGGGAGGGGCACAGATACGCAGTATTTT.

This clonotype appeared a few times. CDR3 protein: CASSPDSARSYEQYF. CDR3 DNA: TGTGCCAGCAGTCCGGACAGCGCCCGTTCCTACGAGCAGTACTTC. The chain combines TRBV6-6 with TRBJ2-7; TRBD1 is a possible D gene (6 bases). This CDR3 is 15 amino acids long. Germline V lookup: CDR1 MNHNY, CDR2 SVGAGI (reference sequence). The V end was cut by 5 bases, the J end by 1 base, with 15 bases between.

The rearrangement links TRBV20-1 to TRBJ1-5, with D possibly matching TRBD1 (6 bases). The germline V gene encodes CDR1 DFQATT and CDR2 SNEGSKA (reference sequence). The CDR3 spans 13 residues. V was pared by 5 bases and J by 7 bases, with 15 bases between. The CDR3 loop reads CSAEGGGGQPQHF. CDR3 nucleotide sequence: TGCAGTGCTGAGGGGGGCGGTGGGCAGCCCCAGCATTTT.

The chain employs TRBV6-1 and TRBJ1-2, with 8 bases aligning to TRBD1. With 6 bases clipped from V and 4 bases from J, the junction kept 4 bases outside the gene matches. CDR3 size: 13 residues. The V gene's germline CDR1 is MNHNS and CDR2 SASEGT. The CDR3 is CASRETGGYGYTF. The CDR3 DNA reads as TGTGCCAGCAGGGAAACAGGGGGCTATGGCTACACCTTC.

The chain employs TRBV18 and TRBJ2-3; a weak D match, TRBD1 (5 bases). The CDR3 is 15 amino acids. V was clipped by 3 bases and J by 3 bases, with 13 bases between them. Germline V CDR1 and CDR2: KGHSH, LQKENI. Here the CDR3 DNA reads TGTGCCAGCTCACCTACAGCCCAGGGTACAGATACGCAGTATTTT. Its protein is CASSPTAQGTDTQYF.

This clonotype was recorded a few times. This chain links TRBV18 with TRBJ1-1; tentative D call: TRBD1 (6 bases). Germline CDR1 reads KGHSH; CDR2 reads LQKENI. The CDR3 covers 15 residues. V lost 3 bases, J lost 1 base, and 12 bases lay in between. The CDR3 DNA reads as TGTGCCAGCTCACCCTACAGGGCCGGGAACACTGAAGCTTTCTTT. Its translation is CASSPYRAGNTEAFF.

The chain couples TRBV7-2 to TRBJ1-4; 12 bases line up with TRBD1. The germline CDR1 and CDR2 sequences are SGHTA and FQGNSA. V was clipped by 5 bases and J by 5 bases; unmatched bases: 3. This CDR3 region has 15 residues. The CDR3 region is CASSGTGGANEKLFF. The CDR3 DNA reads as TGTGCCAGCAGCGGGACAGGGGGCGCCAATGAAAAACTGTTTTTT.

This clonotype was observed a handful of times. The rearrangement joins TRBV10-3 to TRBJ1-1; no reliable D call. The V gene's germline CDR1 is ENHRY and CDR2 SYGVKD. The V end lost 4 bases, the J end lost 4 bases, and 10 bases lay between the germline ends. The CDR3 spans 13 residues. CDR3 residues: CAISAPETTEAFF. The CDR3 bases are TGTGCCATCAGTGCCCCTGAGACCACTGAAGCTTTCTTT.

This clonotype was seen at least ten times. The chain uses TRBV29-1 and TRBJ2-1; D unclear. V lost 6 bases to trimming and J lost 0 bases, with 9 bases between them. CDR1 SQVTM and CDR2 ANQGSEA come from the germline V gene. The CDR3 has 13 residues. In nucleotides, the CDR3 is TGCAGCGTCGGACGCGGCTCCTACAATGAGCAGTTCTTC. Protein sequence: CSVGRGSYNEQFF.

V and J are TRBV19 and TRBJ2-1; D unresolved. The germline V and J ends were trimmed by 2 bases and 6 bases, with 5 bases remaining between them. Germline CDR1 is LNHDA and CDR2 is SQIVND (reference sequence). The CDR3 loop spans 12 amino acids. The CDR3 nucleotides are TGTGCCAGTAGTATACGCCCCAATGAGCAGTTCTTC. Its translation: CASSIRPNEQFF.

The J gene is TRBJ2-7, the V gene TRBV6-5; D may be TRBD1 (6 bases). Trimming pared 0 bases from V and 2 bases from J, leaving 8 bases between. CDR3 size: 14 residues. The germline V gene encodes CDR1 MNHEY and CDR2 SVGAGI. The CDR3, as DNA: TGTGCCAGCAGTTACTCCGAGGGGGCCTACGAGCAGTACTTC. Protein sequence: CASSYSEGAYEQYF.

This clonotype was seen more than once but under ten times. The genes are TRBV27 and TRBJ1-6, with TRBD1 matching over 8 bases. The CDR3 extends over 15 amino acids. The germline V gene has CDR1 MNHEY and CDR2 SMNVEV (reference sequence). V lost 5 bases and J lost 15; bases outside the gene matches: 15. In DNA form, the CDR3 reads TGTGCCAGCAGTGACCGGGACAGGATGTCCTCGGGCCTCCACTTT. The encoded protein is CASSDRDRMSSGLHF.

This clonotype showed up just a few times. The rearrangement links TRBV3-1 to TRBJ1-1; D ambiguous. Germline-derived CDR1 and CDR2 are LGHDT and YNNKEL (reference sequence). The CDR3 runs 13 residues. Trimming left V 4 bases short and J 8 bases short, with 14 bases between. The CDR3 spells CASSRYLTSEAFF. In DNA, the CDR3 is TGTGCCAGCAGCCGGTATCTCACCAGCGAAGCTTTCTTT.

The gene calls are TRBV7-9 and TRBJ2-4; D call uncertain. The V gene lost 4 bases and the J gene lost 0 bases, with 13 bases spanning the gap. The germline V gene encodes CDR1 SEHNR and CDR2 FQNEAQ (reference sequence). This CDR3 is 16 amino acids long. CDR3 protein: CASSSAEILAKNIQYF. The CDR3 DNA sequence: TGTGCCAGCAGCTCCGCCGAGATTCTAGCCAAAAACATTCAGTACTTC. The variable domain in full, completed from reference TRBV7-9 and TRBJ2-4, reads DTGVSQNPRHKITKRGQNVTFRCDPISEHNRLYWYRQTLGQGPEFLTYFQNEAQLEKSRLLSDRFSAERPKGSFSTLEIQRTEQGDSAMYLCASSSAEILAKNIQYFGAGTRLSVL.

The V call is TRBV12-3 or TRBV12-4, the J call TRBJ2-7; D might be TRBD2 (6 bases). The CDR3 runs 14 residues. V was shortened by 6 bases and J by 5 bases, with 17 bases between the two germline ends. CDR3 sequence (DNA): TGTGCCAGCAGCCAGGCCGGGGGTGGGGACGAGCAGTACTTC. It yields the protein CASSQAGGGDEQYF.

This clonotype was detected many times. V gene TRBV6-1 combines with J gene TRBJ1-2; TRBD1 aligns across 9 bases. The CDR3 runs to 13 residues. V dropped 8 bases and J dropped 4; count of bases not matched to a gene: 5. The V gene's germline CDR1 is MNHNS and CDR2 SASEGT. The chain's CDR3 is CASRTTGGYGYTF. In DNA, the CDR3 is TGTGCCAGCCGGACGACAGGGGGCTATGGCTACACCTTC.

This chain connects TRBV9 to TRBJ1-1; 11 positions match TRBD1. Germline CDR1 is SGDLS and CDR2 is YYNGEE. Losses at the gene ends were 3 bases for V and 2 bases for J; bases not matched to a gene: 9. The CDR3 is 17 amino acids. The CDR3 nucleotides read TGTGCCAGCAGCGATAACCGGGACAGGGGGTCTAACACTGAAGCTTTCTTT. Its translation is CASSDNRDRGSNTEAFF.

The sample holds a few counts of this clonotype. The chain carries TRBV4-2 and TRBJ1-2, with 10 nucleotides matching TRBD1. V shed 4 bases and J 4 bases; nucleotides not matched to a gene: 9. The CDR3 contains 16 residues. The germline gives CDR1 LGHNA, CDR2 YNFKEQ. CDR3 bases: TGTGCCAGCAGCCCGGGTCGGGACAGGGGACGCTATGGCTACACCTTC. Protein sequence: CASSPGRDRGRYGYTF.

The sample holds a few counts of this clonotype. The chain employs TRBV21-1 and TRBJ2-3; the tabulated D call, TRBD2, remains unverified against the DNA. TRBV21-1 constitutes a pseudogene. This CDR3 comprises 15 residues. CDR3 DNA sequence: TGTGCCAGCAGCATTCTAGCGGGGGATACAGATACGCAGTATTTT. This codes for CASSILAGDTDTQYF.

In its sample, this clonotype was seen a few times. The chain uses TRBV7-2 and TRBJ1-2, with D possibly TRBD1 on 5 matching bases. The CDR3 has 14 residues. The ends were cut back, 5 bases at V and 6 bases at J, with 16 bases in the middle. Germline V gene data show CDR1 as SGHTA and CDR2 as FQGNSA. The CDR3 DNA reads TGTGCCAGCAGCCCCCCTCGGGGGGATAATGGCTACACCTTC. Encoded protein: CASSPPRGDNGYTF.

This chain links TRBV7-2 with TRBJ2-7, with D possibly being TRBD1 or TRBD2 (5 bases each). V lost 7 bases and J lost 3, with 22 bases in between. The germline V gene has CDR1 SGHTA and CDR2 FQGNSA. The CDR3 spans 16 residues. In DNA, the CDR3 is TGTGCCAGCACCCCAGGTGGGTCGGGACGAAACTACGAGCAGTACTTC. This encodes CASTPGGSGRNYEQYF. The complete variable domain, with remaining parts taken from reference TRBV7-2 and TRBJ2-7, reads GAGVSQSPSNKVTEKGKDVELRCDPISGHTALYWYRQSLGQGLEFLIYFQGNSAPDKSGLPSDRFSAERTGGSVSTLTIQRTQQEDSAVYLCASTPGGSGRNYEQYFGPGTRLTVT.

This clonotype was recorded many times. The V call is TRBV14, the J call TRBJ2-1; 7 bases agree with TRBD1. The CDR3 has 14 amino acids. After removal of 1 base from V and 6 bases from J, the junction contained 3 bases not matched to a gene. The V gene's germline CDR1 is SGHDN and CDR2 FVKESK. As DNA, the CDR3 is TGTGCCAGCAGCCAAGGACAGGGTGTCAATGAGCAGTTCTTC. Its translation: CASSQGQGVNEQFF.

This clonotype was detected only a few times. This chain connects TRBV4-1 to TRBJ2-2, with 11 bases that match TRBD2. J lost 0 bases, V lost 5 bases, and 14 bases had no gene match. This CDR3 contains 20 residues. Per germline, CDR1 MGHRA and CDR2 YSYEKL. For the CDR3, the DNA is TGCGCCAGCAGCGGAGGGCCAACCCGGACTAGCGGGCCGAACACCGGGGAGCTGTTTTTT. It is translated as CASSGGPTRTSGPNTGELFF.

The genes are TRBV7-9 and TRBJ2-7, with 8 bases matching TRBD2. The CDR3 sequence is 18 residues long. The J segment lost 5 bases and the V segment lost 1 base, leaving 16 bases of the junction unmatched. Germline values: CDR1 SEHNR, CDR2 FQNEAQ (reference sequence). CDR3 DNA: TGTGCCAGCAGCTTAGTCGGTTGGGGTAGCGGGATGCGGCACGAGCAGTACTTC. Translated, it gives CASSLVGWGSGMRHEQYF.